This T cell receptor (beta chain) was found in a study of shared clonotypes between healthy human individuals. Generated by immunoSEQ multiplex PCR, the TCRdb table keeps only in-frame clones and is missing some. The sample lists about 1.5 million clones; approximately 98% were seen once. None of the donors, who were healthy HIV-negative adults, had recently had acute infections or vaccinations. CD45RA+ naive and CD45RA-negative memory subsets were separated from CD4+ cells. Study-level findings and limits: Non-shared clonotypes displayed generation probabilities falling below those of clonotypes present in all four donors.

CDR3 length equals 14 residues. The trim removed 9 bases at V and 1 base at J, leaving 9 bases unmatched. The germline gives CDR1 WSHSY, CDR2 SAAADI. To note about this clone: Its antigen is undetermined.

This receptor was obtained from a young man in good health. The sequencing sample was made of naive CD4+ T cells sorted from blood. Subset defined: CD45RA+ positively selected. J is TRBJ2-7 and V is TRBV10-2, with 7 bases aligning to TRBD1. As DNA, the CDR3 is TGCGCCAGTTTAACAGGGGAGAGGTCCTACGAGCAGTACTTC. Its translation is CASLTGERSYEQYF.